The 15 T cell receptor beta chains given below trace back to one sample, sequenced in a study of OX40 agonist ivuxolimab in advanced cancers. TCRdb's copy holds only in-frame clones and misses some; the assay was immunoSEQ multiplex PCR. The sample records approximately 80,000 clones, approximately 92% being singletons. Sequenced material: CD4+ or CD8+ T cells sorted from blood, taken in a trial of the OX40 agonist ivuxolimab. These receptor sequences come from an adult with an advanced solid tumor such as melanoma, head and neck, liver or kidney cancer.

This chain links TRBV10-1 with TRBJ1-5; D is unresolved. V was pared by 2 bases and J by 4 bases, with 6 bases between. This CDR3 contains 13 residues. Per the germline V gene, CDR1 is WNHNN and CDR2 is SYGVQD (reference sequence). Here the CDR3 reads CASSETPNQPQHF. As DNA, the CDR3 is TGCGCCAGCAGTGAGACCCCGAATCAGCCCCAGCATTTT.

The J gene is TRBJ2-3, the V gene TRBV19; possibly TRBD2 for D (6 bases). Trimming removed 5 bases from V and 0 bases from J, with 12 bases in between. CDR3 length: 15 residues. Germline-derived CDR1 and CDR2 are LNHDA and SQIVND (reference sequence). This chain's CDR3 is CASSVGLLSTDTQYF. The CDR3 coding sequence is TGTGCCAGTAGTGTGGGACTCCTTAGCACAGATACGCAGTATTTT. Using reference TRBV19 and TRBJ2-3 for the parts outside the CDR3, the full variable domain is DGGITQSPKYLFRKEGQNVTLSCEQNLNHDAMYWYRQDPGQGLRLIYYSQIVNDFQKGDIAEGYSVSREKKESFPLTVTSAQKNPTAFYLCASSVGLLSTDTQYFGPGTRLTVL.

The CDR3 coding sequence is TGTGCCAGCAGCGTAGGAGGACTAGCGCAAGCCGGGGAGCTGTTTTTT. It yields the protein CASSVGGLAQAGELFF. The V and J genes are TRBV9 and TRBJ2-2, with 9 bases aligning to TRBD2. This CDR3 has 16 amino acids. With V trimmed by 0 bases and J by 6 bases, 6 bases remained unmatched. Per germline, CDR1 SGDLS and CDR2 YYNGEE.

This chain connects TRBV19 to TRBJ2-2, with 8 bases aligning to TRBD2. After removal of 3 bases from V and 1 base from J, the junction contained 7 bases not matched to a gene. Germline CDR1 and CDR2: LNHDA and SQIVND (reference sequence). The CDR3 has 17 amino acids. The CDR3 spells CASSIYGTSGNTGELFF. The CDR3 DNA is TGTGCCAGTAGTATCTACGGGACTAGTGGGAACACCGGGGAGCTGTTTTTT.

The chain carries TRBV28 and TRBJ1-5; D remains ambiguous. Germline V gene data show CDR1 as MDHEN and CDR2 as SYDVKM. V was shortened by 3 bases and J by 0 bases, with 15 bases between the two germline ends. CDR3 size: 17 residues. The CDR3 sequence is CASSLAGSTYSNQPQHF. The CDR3 region has the DNA TGTGCCAGCAGTTTGGCGGGGTCTACTTATAGCAATCAGCCCCAGCATTTT.

V and J are TRBV19 and TRBJ1-5; 7 nucleotides align to TRBD1. Germline V gene sequence: CDR1 LNHDA, CDR2 SQIVND (reference sequence). V dropped 10 bases and J dropped 2; count of bases not matched to a gene: 8. This CDR3 has 14 residues. CDR3 amino acids: CATAQTGGNQPQHF. The CDR3, as DNA: TGTGCCACCGCCCAAACAGGGGGCAATCAGCCCCAGCATTTT.

The CDR3 is CASSFMVEQYF. Written as DNA, the CDR3 is TGTGCCAGCAGCTTCATGGTAGAGCAGTACTTC. This chain connects TRBV7-2 to TRBJ2-7; no clear D. Per germline, CDR1 SGHTA and CDR2 FQGNSA. The CDR3 spans 11 residues. The V end lost 3 bases, the J end lost 7 bases, and 7 bases lay between the germline ends.

This clone was counted once. The chain has TRBV9 and TRBJ1-5, with D tentatively TRBD1 (6 bases). The CDR3 consists of 13 residues. With 3 bases removed from V and 2 bases from J, the gap between germline ends came to 6 bases. Germline assignment: CDR1 SGDLS and CDR2 YYNGEE. The CDR3 protein is CASSGTGNQPQHF. CDR3 coding DNA: TGTGCCAGCAGCGGGACAGGCAATCAGCCCCAGCATTTT.

This chain joins TRBV4-1 and TRBJ2-7, with D perhaps TRBD1 (6 bases). Germline V gene lookup returns CDR1 MGHRA and CDR2 YSYEKL. V lost 1 base to trimming and J lost 12 bases, with 16 bases between them. This CDR3 has 13 residues. In DNA, the CDR3 is TGCGCCAGCAGCCAAGTACAGGGAGCCCGGGCGTACGTC. This codes for CASSQVQGARAYV.

The gene calls are TRBV5-1 and TRBJ2-5; 7 positions agree with TRBD2. The CDR3 is 11 amino acids. With 7 bases clipped from V and 4 bases from J, the junction kept 1 base outside the gene matches. Germline V lookup: CDR1 SGHRS, CDR2 YFSETQ. Here the CDR3 DNA reads TGCGCCAGCGCTAGCGGAGAGACCCAGTACTTC. It is translated as CASASGETQYF.

This chain joins TRBV7-2 and TRBJ2-1; 9 bases match TRBD2. The CDR3 loop spans 15 amino acids. V shed 4 bases and J 1 base; nucleotides not matched to a gene: 2. Germline-derived CDR1 and CDR2 are SGHTA and FQGNSA. The CDR3 region is CASSSTSGSYNEQFF. CDR3 in DNA: TGTGCCAGCAGCTCGACTAGCGGTTCCTACAATGAGCAGTTCTTC.

The chain carries TRBV18 and TRBJ2-5; 11 nucleotides agree with TRBD2. J was trimmed by 4 bases and V by 0 bases; bases with no gene match: 7. The CDR3 length is 17 residues. From germline, CDR1 is KGHSH and CDR2 LQKENI. The CDR3 is CASSPPGLAGGTETQYF. CDR3 coding DNA: TGTGCCAGCTCACCACCGGGCCTAGCGGGAGGTACAGAGACCCAGTACTTC. The entire variable domain, with the rest obtained from reference TRBV18 and TRBJ2-5, is as follows: NAGVMQNPRHLVRRRGQEARLRCSPMKGHSHVYWYRQLPEEGLKFMVYLQKENIIDESGMPKERFSAEFPKEGPSILRIQQVVRGDSAAYFCASSPPGLAGGTETQYFGPGTRLLVL.

The gene calls are TRBV5-1 and TRBJ2-3, with 8 bases identical to TRBD1. CDR3 size: 15 residues. The V and J ends lost 4 bases and 6 bases, in that order; junction bases with no gene match: 10. Per the germline V gene, CDR1 is SGHRS and CDR2 is YFSETQ. The CDR3 DNA reads as TGCGCCAGCAGCATCAGGGGGCCCTCAGGGGATACGCAGTATTTT. Encoded protein: CASSIRGPSGDTQYF.

The chain links TRBV25-1 to TRBJ1-3; 10 nucleotides line up with TRBD1. V shed 1 base, J shed 0 bases, and the junction held 6 bases outside the gene matches. Per germline, CDR1 MGHDK and CDR2 SYGVNS. This CDR3 has 18 residues. The CDR3 is CASSEFPGQGTSGNTIYF. DNA of the CDR3: TGTGCCAGCAGTGAATTCCCGGGACAGGGGACCTCTGGAAACACCATATATTTT. Filled out from reference TRBV25-1 and TRBJ1-3, the complete variable domain reads EADIYQTPRYLVIGTGKKITLECSQTMGHDKMYWYQQDPGMELHLIHYSYGVNSTEKGDLSSESTVSRIRTEHFPLTLESARPSHTSQYLCASSEFPGQGTSGNTIYFGEGSWLTVV.

The chain employs TRBV5-6 and TRBJ2-3; D remains ambiguous. Germline CDR1 is SGHDT and CDR2 is YYEEEE. The CDR3 covers 16 residues. Trimming pared 0 bases from V and 2 bases from J, leaving 13 bases between. CDR3 in amino acids: CASSLVSLFVTDTQYF. The CDR3 DNA is TGTGCCAGCAGCTTGGTGTCCCTTTTTGTCACAGATACGCAGTATTTT.